These 32 T cell receptor beta chains were all obtained from the same sample, sequenced in a study of blood T cell repertoires in COVID-19. TCRdb's copy holds only in-frame clones and misses some; the assay was immunoSEQ multiplex PCR. The data hold some 370,000 clones, with about 90% observed a single time. Sequences were obtained from peripheral blood. All receptors come from a woman in her twenties or thirties with COVID-19, enrolled during active disease.

This clone was counted a single time. The rearrangement uses TRBV30 and TRBJ1-6; 7 bases fit TRBD1. V shed 3 bases, J shed 7 bases, and the junction held 15 bases outside the gene matches. Germline CDR1 and CDR2: GTSNPN and SVGIG (reference sequence). The CDR3 has 17 amino acids. CDR3 in amino acids: CAWRLLPLGQKNSPLHF. In DNA form, the CDR3 reads TGTGCCTGGAGGCTCTTACCTTTGGGACAGAAAAATTCACCCCTCCACTTT.

V gene TRBV6-2 or TRBV6-3 combines with J gene TRBJ1-6; D gene ambiguous. The length of the CDR3 is 12 residues. The V end was cut by 2 bases, the J end by 7 bases, with 3 bases between. Germline V CDR1 and CDR2: MNHEY, SVGEGT. Here the CDR3 reads CASSYANSPLHF. The CDR3 nucleotides read TGTGCCAGCAGTTACGCGAATTCACCCCTCCACTTT.

This clone was seen more than once but under ten times. The chain links TRBV30 to TRBJ1-1, with 9 nucleotides matching TRBD1. The germline V gene has CDR1 GTSNPN and CDR2 SVGIG (reference sequence). CDR3 length equals 14 residues. The ends lost 2 bases at V and 5 bases at J; junction bases unmatched: 6. Written as DNA, the CDR3 is TGTGCCTGGAGTCTTGGGACAGGGTGGACTGAAGCTTTCTTT. Translated: CAWSLGTGWTEAFF.

The genes are TRBV28 and TRBJ1-6; D ambiguous. The CDR3 contains 15 residues. Between the trimmed V and J ends, which lost 6 bases and 4 bases, there was a span of 13 bases. The germline V gene has CDR1 MDHEN and CDR2 SYDVKM. CDR3 in amino acids: CASSPQSGYNSPLHF. The CDR3 DNA follows: TGTGCCAGCAGCCCCCAGTCGGGATATAATTCACCCCTCCACTTT.

The gene calls are TRBV19 and TRBJ1-4; D remains ambiguous. The V gene lost 2 bases and the J gene lost 5 bases, with 9 bases spanning the gap. CDR1 is LNHDA and CDR2 is SQIVND in the germline V gene (reference sequence). CDR3 length equals 14 residues. The CDR3 is CASSIQAANEKLFF. CDR3 nucleotides: TGTGCCAGTAGTATACAGGCCGCAAATGAAAAACTGTTTTTT.

The rearrangement joins TRBV5-1 to TRBJ1-2; 9 bases are shared with TRBD1. CDR3 size: 14 residues. Germline V CDR1 and CDR2: SGHRS, YFSETQ. With 4 bases clipped from V and 8 bases from J, the junction kept 9 bases outside the gene matches. The CDR3 loop reads CASSPTGTGRGYTF. The CDR3, as DNA: TGCGCCAGCAGCCCAACCGGGACAGGGAGGGGCTACACCTTC.

The chain recombines TRBV19 with TRBJ1-5, with D uncertain. V gave up 5 bases and J gave up 7 bases, with 12 bases separating them. CDR1 is LNHDA and CDR2 is SQIVND in the germline V gene (reference sequence). This CDR3 has 13 residues. The CDR3 region has the DNA TGTGCCAGTAGTGGAGATCTCGGGCAGCCCCAGCATTTT. This codes for CASSGDLGQPQHF. Full variable domain (remainder filled in from reference TRBV19 and TRBJ1-5): DGGITQSPKYLFRKEGQNVTLSCEQNLNHDAMYWYRQDPGQGLRLIYYSQIVNDFQKGDIAEGYSVSREKKESFPLTVTSAQKNPTAFYLCASSGDLGQPQHFGDGTRLSIL.

A few counts support this clone. The chain combines TRBV20-1 with TRBJ1-1, with D maybe TRBD1 (6 bases). CDR3 length equals 11 residues. From germline, CDR1 is DFQATT and CDR2 SNEGSKA (reference sequence). V was pared by 4 bases and J by 11 bases, with 14 bases between. The CDR3 region is CSAKDRPAAFF. The CDR3 bases are TGCAGTGCTAAGGACAGACCCGCTGCTTTCTTT.

This chain joins TRBV27 and TRBJ2-7; 7 bases map to TRBD1. The junction had 23 bases not matched to a gene; V was cut back by 7 bases and J by 5 bases. The CDR3 totals 18 residues. The germline gives CDR1 MNHEY, CDR2 SMNVEV (reference sequence). The CDR3 sequence: CASTQRTKGQSIEHEQYF. CDR3 DNA: TGTGCCAGCACCCAAAGAACCAAGGGACAGAGTATCGAGCACGAGCAGTACTTC.

The genes are TRBV5-8 and TRBJ2-7, with a possible D match to TRBD1 (5 bases). Germline V gene sequence: CDR1 SGHTS, CDR2 YDEGEE. This CDR3 region has 12 residues. Trimming left V 4 bases short and J 3 bases short, with 8 bases between. The CDR3 DNA reads as TGTGCCAGCAGCCATCAGGGCTACGAGCAGTACTTC. It specifies CASSHQGYEQYF.

V is TRBV7-9 and J is TRBJ1-6; 7 nucleotides match TRBD1. The CDR3 is 12 amino acids. V lost 10 bases, J lost 9 bases, and 6 bases stayed unmatched. CDR1 and CDR2 from the germline V gene are SEHNR and FQNEAQ (reference sequence). The CDR3 coding sequence is TGTGCCATTGACAGGGACGGTTCACCCCTCCACTTT. This sequence encodes CAIDRDGSPLHF.

This sequence joins TRBV19 and TRBJ1-4; 9 bases agree with TRBD1. Losses at the gene ends were 5 bases for V and 7 bases for J; bases not matched to a gene: 2. In germline, CDR1 is LNHDA, CDR2 SQIVND (reference sequence). The CDR3 is 13 residues long. Here the CDR3 DNA reads TGTGCCAGTAGTCGACAGGGGGGTGAAAAACTGTTTTTT. This sequence encodes CASSRQGGEKLFF.

This rearrangement joins TRBV9 to TRBJ1-2, with D perhaps matching TRBD1 (5 bases). CDR1 is SGDLS and CDR2 is YYNGEE in the germline V gene. Trimming removed 0 bases from V and 4 bases from J, with 10 bases in between. This CDR3 is 14 amino acids long. Here the CDR3 reads CASSVVGGPYGYTF. CDR3 coding DNA: TGTGCCAGCAGCGTAGTCGGGGGTCCCTATGGCTACACCTTC.

The rearrangement joins TRBV5-4 to TRBJ1-1; D is perhaps TRBD1 (5 bases). In germline, CDR1 is SGHNT, CDR2 YYREEE (reference sequence). Between the trimmed V and J ends, which lost 5 bases and 7 bases, there was a span of 12 bases. CDR3 length equals 12 residues. The CDR3 protein is CASRLGEVEAFF. CDR3 DNA: TGTGCCAGCAGACTGGGGGAGGTTGAAGCTTTCTTT.

V gene TRBV4-1 combines with J gene TRBJ1-2, with D perhaps matching TRBD1 (5 bases). This CDR3 is 16 amino acids long. Germline CDR1 reads MGHRA; CDR2 reads YSYEKL. V was shortened by 0 bases and J by 4 bases, with 15 bases between the two germline ends. The CDR3 nucleotides read TGCGCCAGCAGCCAAGATTATCGGGGGTCGGGCTATGGCTACACCTTC. Translation gives CASSQDYRGSGYGYTF.

This clone was observed a handful of times. The CDR3 reads CASTPQGIGQPQHF. In DNA, the CDR3 is TGTGCCAGCACCCCTCAGGGGATCGGTCAGCCCCAGCATTTT. The chain employs TRBV2 and TRBJ1-5, with D possibly matching TRBD1 (6 bases). The CDR3 length is 14 residues. Germline CDR1 is SNHLY and CDR2 is FYNNEI. V was cut by 7 bases and J by 6 bases, with 16 bases left in between.

V gene TRBV10-2 combines with J gene TRBJ2-3, with 14 bases that match TRBD2. V lost 6 bases, J lost 5 bases, and 10 bases stayed unmatched. The CDR3 spans 17 residues. Germline lookup yields CDR1 WSHSY and CDR2 SAAADI. CDR3 residues: CASRATSGRAGGDTQYF. The DNA for the CDR3 is TGCGCCAGCAGAGCGACTAGCGGGAGGGCCGGGGGAGATACGCAGTATTTT.

The DNA of the CDR3 is TGTGCCAGCACGAAAAGTCCTGGGACAGGGGTCATCAATGAGCAGTTCTTC. It encodes CASTKSPGTGVINEQFF. The chain has TRBV7-9 and TRBJ2-1; TRBD1 matches 10 bases. Trimming took 7 bases from V and 6 from J; bases not matched to a gene: 15. Germline-derived CDR1 and CDR2 are SEHNR and FQNEAQ (reference sequence). The CDR3 loop spans 17 amino acids. The entire variable domain, with the rest obtained from reference TRBV7-9 and TRBJ2-1, is as follows: DTGVSQNPRHKITKRGQNVTFRCDPISEHNRLYWYRQTLGQGPEFLTYFQNEAQLEKSRLLSDRFSAERPKGSFSTLEIQRTEQGDSAMYLCASTKSPGTGVINEQFFGPGTRLTVL.

The J gene is TRBJ2-5, the V gene TRBV14, with 10 bases identical to TRBD2. V gave up 0 bases and J gave up 5 bases; unmatched junction bases: 6. Germline CDR1 is SGHDN and CDR2 is FVKESK. There are 16 residues in the CDR3. This chain's CDR3 is CASSQDWLAGVETQYF. CDR3 nucleotide sequence: TGTGCCAGCAGCCAAGATTGGCTAGCGGGAGTGGAGACCCAGTACTTC. Using reference TRBV14 and TRBJ2-5 for the parts outside the CDR3, the full variable domain is EAGVTQFPSHSVIEKGQTVTLRCDPISGHDNLYWYRRVMGKEIKFLLHFVKESKQDESGMPNNRFLAERTGGTYSTLKVQPAELEDSGVYFCASSQDWLAGVETQYFGPGTRLLVL.

The rearrangement joins TRBV4-3 to TRBJ2-2; TRBD2 agrees at 9 bases. The CDR3 contains 16 residues. The germline V gene has CDR1 LGHNA and CDR2 YSLEER. With V trimmed by 4 bases and J by 9 bases, 12 bases remained unmatched. The CDR3 DNA reads as TGCGCCAGCAGCCTAGGGGCGGGAGGGCTCGGTTGGGAGCTGTTTTTT. Translated: CASSLGAGGLGWELFF.

This clone has just a few counts. V is TRBV19 and J is TRBJ1-2; 10 bases are a match to TRBD1. The length of the CDR3 is 13 residues. J gave up 8 bases and V 4 bases, and 4 bases lay outside the gene matches. CDR1 and CDR2 (germline): LNHDA, SQIVND (reference sequence). The CDR3 DNA follows: TGTGCCAGTAGTACCCGGGACAGGGGCGGCTACACCTTC. It codes for CASSTRDRGGYTF.

This chain joins TRBV15 and TRBJ2-4, with a possible D match to TRBD2 (6 bases). This CDR3 region has 16 residues. Germline V CDR1 and CDR2: LNHNV, YYDKDF (reference sequence). Trimming removed 0 bases at V and 2 bases at J, with 11 bases between. DNA of the CDR3: TGTGCCACCAGCAGAGATCTCGGAGGGACCAAAAACATTCAGTACTTC. It encodes CATSRDLGGTKNIQYF.

This clone was seen a few times. This rearrangement joins TRBV6-2 or TRBV6-3 to TRBJ2-2; D is unclear. Germline assignment: CDR1 MNHEY and CDR2 SVGEGT. There are 14 residues in the CDR3. Trimming removed 2 bases at V and 2 bases at J, with 6 bases between. CDR3 sequence reads: CASSYRVNTGELFF. The CDR3 nucleotides are TGTGCCAGCAGTTACCGGGTCAACACCGGGGAGCTGTTTTTT.

The V gene is TRBV29-1, the J gene TRBJ1-4, with 10 bases aligning to TRBD1. CDR1 and CDR2 from the germline V gene are SQVTM and ANQGSEA. The J segment lost 5 bases and the V segment lost 6 bases, leaving 6 bases of the junction unmatched. CDR3 size: 14 residues. CDR3 protein: CSVAGQGLNEKLFF. The CDR3 DNA sequence: TGCAGCGTGGCGGGACAGGGGTTGAATGAAAAACTGTTTTTT.

This chain joins TRBV6-5 and TRBJ1-5; D remains ambiguous. The CDR3 is 14 amino acids. Trimming shortened V by 8 bases and J by 0 bases, and 11 bases separated the two germline ends. Germline V CDR1 and CDR2: MNHEY, SVGAGI. In DNA form, the CDR3 reads TGTGCCAGCCAGGAGGGTAGTAGCAATCAGCCCCAGCATTTT. Its translation: CASQEGSSNQPQHF.

V usage is TRBV7-9 and J usage is TRBJ2-6; 10 nucleotides agree with TRBD1. CDR1 and CDR2 (germline): SEHNR, FQNEAQ (reference sequence). This CDR3 is built from 17 residues. V shed 3 bases and J 4 bases; nucleotides not matched to a gene: 6. Here the CDR3 reads CASSLGTGVSGANVLTF. CDR3 nucleotides: TGTGCCAGCAGCTTGGGGACAGGGGTCTCGGGGGCCAACGTCCTGACTTTC. The full variable domain, with the rest looked up from reference TRBV7-9 and TRBJ2-6, is DTGVSQNPRHKITKRGQNVTFRCDPISEHNRLYWYRQTLGQGPEFLTYFQNEAQLEKSRLLSDRFSAERPKGSFSTLEIQRTEQGDSAMYLCASSLGTGVSGANVLTFGAGSRLTVL.

The chain joins TRBV10-3 to TRBJ1-1, with D tentatively TRBD1 (5 bases). The CDR3 runs 12 residues. Trimming stripped 4 bases from V and 5 bases from J, with 8 bases between. Germline assignment: CDR1 ENHRY and CDR2 SYGVKD. The CDR3 nucleotides are TGTGCCATCAGTGTGGCAGGGACTGAAGCTTTCTTT. Translation: CAISVAGTEAFF.

This chain uses TRBV7-8 with TRBJ2-4; TRBD2 might be the D (5 bases). The CDR3 extends over 14 amino acids. Trimming left V 5 bases short and J 1 base short, with 9 bases between. Germline values: CDR1 SGHVS, CDR2 FQNEAQ. The CDR3 protein is CASSNRGAKNIQYF. The CDR3 DNA reads TGTGCCAGCAGCAACCGAGGGGCCAAAAACATTCAGTACTTC.

The CDR3 DNA reads as TGTGCCACCATCGGGGATTACTCTGGAAACACCATATATTTT. The encoded protein is CATIGDYSGNTIYF. The chain has TRBV24-1 and TRBJ1-3; no definite D call. Trimming stripped 8 bases from V and 0 bases from J, with 10 bases between. This CDR3 has 14 amino acids. CDR1 is KGHDR and CDR2 is SFDVKD in the germline V gene.

The chain joins TRBV24-1 to TRBJ2-7; 7 positions agree with TRBD1. Per the germline V gene, CDR1 is KGHDR and CDR2 is SFDVKD. Unmatched junction bases numbered 4, after V lost 1 base and J lost 5 bases. The CDR3 is 14 amino acids. The CDR3 DNA reads TGTGCCACCAGTGATTTACGTACAGGGGACGAGCAGTACTTC. Its translation: CATSDLRTGDEQYF.

The chain couples TRBV5-1 to TRBJ2-7, with 10 bases identical to TRBD1. CDR1 is SGHRS, CDR2 YFSETQ, per germline. This CDR3 region has 15 residues. V was pared by 4 bases and J by 5 bases, with 9 bases of the junction left unmatched. The CDR3: CASSRSPGQGNEQYF. The CDR3 region has the DNA TGCGCCAGCAGCCGCTCACCGGGACAGGGGAACGAGCAGTACTTC.

This rearrangement joins TRBV11-2 to TRBJ2-7; 8 nucleotides agree with TRBD2. Germline V gives CDR1 SGHAT, CDR2 FQNNGV. V gave up 1 base and J gave up 3 bases; unmatched junction bases: 8. The CDR3 loop spans 16 amino acids. This CDR3 is CASSLALFAGGYEQYF. The CDR3 nucleotides read TGTGCCAGCAGCTTAGCCCTTTTTGCGGGAGGCTACGAGCAGTACTTC.